Each of the 18 T cell receptor beta chains below was sequenced from the same sample in a study of post-analysis software for immune sequencing data. Study observations and caveats: A few TRBV segments (TRBV5-6, TRBV5-1 and TRBV20-1 among them) occurred more frequently in patients than in controls.

Antigen specificity for these receptors is unknown. Prepared libraries of TCR beta cDNA carried unique molecular identifiers. One entry per CDR3 protein results from TCRdb running MiXCR on the PCR reads. The sample yields roughly 400,000 distinct CDR3 sequences, 30% to 40% seen once. Sample: blood. The receptors here all came from a girl aged 2 to 10 with multiple sclerosis.

The rearrangement links TRBV27 to TRBJ1-1; D not certain. The CDR3 is 13 residues long. CDR1 MNHEY and CDR2 SMNVEV come from the germline V gene (reference sequence). Trimming shortened V by 5 bases and J by 6 bases, and 13 bases separated the two germline ends. The CDR3 protein is CASSIGGRPEAFF. The CDR3 coding sequence is TGTGCCAGCAGTATCGGAGGGCGGCCTGAAGCTTTCTTT.

V gene TRBV7-3 combines with J gene TRBJ2-2, with no clear D. Trimming shortened V by 2 bases and J by 0 bases, and 10 bases separated the two germline ends. The CDR3 runs 16 residues. Looked up from germline, CDR1 is SGHTA and CDR2 is FQGTGA. The DNA for the CDR3 is TGTGCCAGCAGCTTATTGGCCGGGCCGAACACCGGGGAGCTGTTTTTT. Translated: CASSLLAGPNTGELFF.

The J gene is TRBJ2-1, the V gene TRBV7-3; D unclear. V lost 5 bases and J lost 3, with 14 bases in between. The CDR3 has 15 amino acids. Per germline, CDR1 SGHTA and CDR2 FQGTGA. The CDR3 sequence: CASSPIGLNYNEQFF. In DNA form, the CDR3 reads TGTGCCAGCAGCCCTATAGGTCTTAACTACAATGAGCAGTTCTTC.

V is TRBV9 and J is TRBJ1-4, with D tentatively TRBD1 (6 bases). CDR1 and CDR2 (germline): SGDLS, YYNGEE. The CDR3 is 16 amino acids. Deletions cut 2 bases from V and 6 bases from J, with 17 bases between. The CDR3 here is CASSVGPGTPHEKLFF. In DNA form, the CDR3 reads TGTGCCAGCAGCGTGGGCCCCGGGACACCTCATGAAAAACTGTTTTTT.

This clonotype has only a few counts. The chain uses TRBV11-2 and TRBJ1-6; D gene uncertain. V gave up 0 bases and J gave up 10 bases, with 10 bases separating them. Germline lookup yields CDR1 SGHAT and CDR2 FQNNGV. The CDR3 is 14 residues long. The CDR3 spells CASSLEVRESPLHF. CDR3 bases: TGTGCCAGCAGCTTAGAGGTCAGAGAGTCACCCCTCCACTTT.

This clonotype has only a few counts. This chain links TRBV10-1 with TRBJ2-3; TRBD2 matches at 8 bases. Germline V gene data show CDR1 as WNHNN and CDR2 as SYGVQD (reference sequence). Trimming removed 2 bases from V and 0 bases from J; junction bases left unmatched: 4. The CDR3 extends over 16 amino acids. CDR3 nucleotides: TGCGCCAGCAGTGAGGAGGTAGCGGGGAGCACAGATACGCAGTATTTT. Protein: CASSEEVAGSTDTQYF.

V gene TRBV28 combines with J gene TRBJ2-7, with TRBD1 as a possible D gene (6 bases). The CDR3 has 16 amino acids. Germline loops: CDR1 MDHEN, CDR2 SYDVKM. V lost 5 bases and J lost 0, with 17 bases in between. The CDR3 region has the DNA TGTGCCAGCAGTGGGGTGTGGACAGACATCTCCTACGAGCAGTACTTC. Translating gives CASSGVWTDISYEQYF.

This clonotype was seen a handful of times. The genes are TRBV28 and TRBJ2-5, with a possible D match to TRBD2 (5 bases). The CDR3 has 12 amino acids. The germline V gene encodes CDR1 MDHEN and CDR2 SYDVKM. V gave up 6 bases and J gave up 11 bases, with 16 bases separating them. CDR3 amino acids: CASSPGTPGQYF. The DNA for the CDR3 is TGTGCCAGCAGCCCCGGAACCCCGGGGCAGTACTTC.

The gene calls are TRBV20-1 and TRBJ2-1, with 7 bases matching TRBD2. Germline V lookup: CDR1 DFQATT, CDR2 SNEGSKA (reference sequence). The CDR3 loop spans 14 amino acids. V was clipped by 4 bases and J by 1 base; unmatched bases: 4. The CDR3, as DNA: TGCAGTGCTATCCGGGAGGCTTCCTACAATGAGCAGTTCTTC. Its translation is CSAIREASYNEQFF.

V and J are TRBV20-1 and TRBJ2-5, with D unresolved. Germline CDR1 DFQATT, CDR2 SNEGSKA (reference sequence). The V end was cut by 6 bases, the J end by 1 base, with 9 bases between. The CDR3 extends over 12 amino acids. The CDR3 DNA reads as TGCAGTGCCATAGGGCTCCAAGAGACCCAGTACTTC. It specifies CSAIGLQETQYF.

Turning to this clonotype: This sequence may be a read error, since a much larger clone differs from it by one base. J is TRBJ1-2 and V is TRBV20-1; 8 bases line up with TRBD1. Germline V gives CDR1 DFQATT, CDR2 SNEGSKA (reference sequence). The CDR3 length is 14 residues. V shed 4 bases, J shed 8 bases, and the junction held 12 bases outside the gene matches. CDR3: CSAIERTGWEGYTF. CDR3 sequence (DNA): TGCAGTGCTATAGAACGGACAGGGTGGGAGGGCTACACCTTC.

Comment on this clonotype: At one end the junction does not follow the germline gene, possibly because of a read error. This chain links TRBV20-1 with TRBJ2-4; no reliable D call. With the DNA end fitting TRBJ2-7 better, the J assignment may be wrong. Per the germline V gene, CDR1 is DFQATT and CDR2 is SNEGSKA (reference sequence). This CDR3 comprises 14 residues. CDR3 bases: TGCAGTGCGAGAGAGACTGCAAGGTCTTACGAGCAGTACTTC. Encoded protein: CSARETARSYEQYF.

This chain links TRBV18 with TRBJ2-3; D perhaps matches TRBD1 (6 bases). Between the trimmed V and J ends, which lost 3 bases and 4 bases, there was a span of 17 bases. Per the germline V gene, CDR1 is KGHSH and CDR2 is LQKENI. The CDR3 has 16 amino acids. The CDR3 is CASSPSGQPTADTQYF. CDR3 nucleotides: TGTGCCAGCTCACCCTCTGGACAGCCTACGGCAGATACGCAGTATTTT.

The rearrangement joins TRBV20-1 to TRBJ2-3, with TRBD2 identical over 11 bases. CDR3 length: 15 amino acids. V trimming: 3 bases; J trimming: 3 bases; junction bases outside the gene matches: 5. Germline lookup yields CDR1 DFQATT and CDR2 SNEGSKA (reference sequence). The DNA for the CDR3 is TGCAGTGCTAGTTTACTAGCGGGAGTGACAGATACGCAGTATTTT. The encoded protein is CSASLLAGVTDTQYF.

J is TRBJ2-1 and V is TRBV29-1; 12 nucleotides align to TRBD1. The germline CDR1 and CDR2 sequences are SQVTM and ANQGSEA. The CDR3 contains 13 residues. V shed 6 bases and J 7 bases; nucleotides not matched to a gene: 4. CDR3 nucleotides: TGCAGCGTGGGACAGGGGGCGCTTAATGAGCAGTTCTTC. Its translation: CSVGQGALNEQFF.

The chain is built from TRBV11-2 and TRBJ1-1, with D unresolved. Trimming pared 0 bases from V and 11 bases from J, leaving 13 bases between. Germline CDR1 is SGHAT and CDR2 is FQNNGV. CDR3 length: 13 amino acids. The CDR3 nucleotides read TGTGCCAGCAGCTTAGATAGAGGGTCTCAGGCTTTCTTT. Protein sequence: CASSLDRGSQAFF.

This clonotype occurred a few times. The chain joins TRBV5-5 to TRBJ1-5; D is unclear. In germline, CDR1 is SGHKS, CDR2 YYEKEE (reference sequence). Trimming removed 3 bases at V and 3 bases at J, with 7 bases between. The CDR3 sequence is 13 residues long. In DNA, the CDR3 is TGTGCCAGCAGCTCGGACGTCAATCAGCCCCAGCATTTT. Translation: CASSSDVNQPQHF.

The chain uses TRBV27 and TRBJ1-6; TRBD1 is a possible D gene (5 bases). Deletions cut 9 bases from V and 5 bases from J, with 14 bases between. The germline V gene encodes CDR1 MNHEY and CDR2 SMNVEV (reference sequence). The CDR3 is 14 residues long. The CDR3 loop is CASTRGEDNSPLHF. The CDR3 DNA is TGTGCCAGTACCCGGGGCGAAGATAATTCACCCCTCCACTTT.